These 11 T cell receptor beta chains were sequenced from one sample in a study of OX40 agonist ivuxolimab in advanced cancers. Libraries were made using the immunoSEQ multiplex PCR assay. TCRdb mirrors the immuneACCESS table, restricted to in-frame sequences. Some clones are absent from its copies; in checked studies, under half trace to an unresolved V gene, and the reason for the others is unknown. The sample profile shows roughly 60,000 clones; approximately 81% of them were found once. 4.7% of the sample goes to the ten largest clones. The material sequenced was CD4+ or CD8+ T cells sorted from blood, taken in a trial of the OX40 agonist ivuxolimab. These receptors all stem from an adult with an advanced solid tumor such as melanoma, head and neck, liver or kidney cancer.

The gene calls are TRBV5-1 and TRBJ2-1, with unresolved D. Germline CDR1 is SGHRS and CDR2 is YFSETQ. V lost 5 bases and J 5 bases, leaving 17 bases between the germline ends. The CDR3 loop spans 15 amino acids. The CDR3 DNA follows: TGCGCCAGCAGGCGAGACTGGGCCCCGGACAATGAGCAGTTCTTC. It translates to CASRRDWAPDNEQFF.

The V call is TRBV7-2, the J call TRBJ1-1; D possibly corresponds to TRBD1 (6 bases). Germline-derived CDR1 and CDR2 are SGHTA and FQGNSA. CDR3 size: 15 residues. V gave up 1 base and J gave up 3 bases, with 12 bases separating them. CDR3: CASSLVGGPDTEAFF. CDR3 nucleotides: TGTGCCAGCAGCTTAGTGGGGGGCCCGGACACTGAAGCTTTCTTT.

The chain links TRBV5-1 to TRBJ1-1; weak D call: TRBD1 (6 bases). There are 15 residues in the CDR3. The germline V and J ends were trimmed by 0 bases and 8 bases, with 17 bases remaining between them. Germline V CDR1 and CDR2: SGHRS, YFSETQ. CDR3 in DNA: TGCGCCAGCAGCTTGGAGATGGGGGGGCCGGTAGAAGCTTTCTTT. It yields the protein CASSLEMGGPVEAFF.

The chain combines TRBV4-3 with TRBJ2-7; D gene unclear. V was shortened by 0 bases and J by 5 bases, with 11 bases between the two germline ends. The germline gives CDR1 LGHNA, CDR2 YSLEER. The CDR3 sequence is 14 residues long. Written as DNA, the CDR3 is TGCGCCAGCAGCCAAGACAGGCTTTTCAACGAGCAGTACTTC. It is translated as CASSQDRLFNEQYF.

V gene TRBV30 combines with J gene TRBJ2-3, with 13 nucleotides matching TRBD2. V lost 0 bases, J lost 2 bases, and 2 bases stayed unmatched. In germline, CDR1 is GTSNPN, CDR2 SVGIG (reference sequence). The CDR3 totals 16 residues. CDR3 coding DNA: TGTGCCTGGAGTGTAGGACTAGCGGGAGACACAGATACGCAGTATTTT. It specifies CAWSVGLAGDTDTQYF.

This chain links TRBV30 with TRBJ2-5; 13 nucleotides agree with TRBD2. The trim removed 3 bases at V and 5 bases at J, leaving 12 bases unmatched. Germline loops: CDR1 GTSNPN, CDR2 SVGIG (reference sequence). The CDR3 consists of 17 residues. The CDR3 here is CAWSTGTSGIHGETQYF. As DNA, the CDR3 is TGTGCCTGGAGCACCGGGACTAGCGGGATCCATGGGGAGACCCAGTACTTC.

This clone showed up just once. The rearrangement links TRBV4-3 to TRBJ1-1; D call uncertain. Between the trimmed V and J ends, which lost 0 bases and 1 base, there was a span of 9 bases. Germline-derived CDR1 and CDR2 are LGHNA and YSLEER. CDR3 length: 15 amino acids. CDR3: CASSQEPVPNTEAFF. The CDR3 region has the DNA TGCGCCAGCAGCCAAGAACCCGTTCCGAACACTGAAGCTTTCTTT.

The chain uses TRBV4-3 and TRBJ2-7; TRBD1 agrees at 7 bases. CDR1 and CDR2 from the germline V gene are LGHNA and YSLEER. V shed 1 base, J shed 4 bases, and the junction held 4 bases outside the gene matches. The CDR3 is 14 amino acids. The CDR3 DNA reads as TGCGCCAGCAGCCAAGGCTCCAGGGGGTACGAGCAGTACTTC. Protein sequence: CASSQGSRGYEQYF.

V is TRBV6-6 and J is TRBJ1-2, with D uncertain. From germline, CDR1 is MNHNY and CDR2 SVGAGI (reference sequence). There are 14 residues in the CDR3. Trimming removed 2 bases from V and 4 bases from J, with 11 bases in between. For the CDR3, the DNA is TGTGCCAGCAGTTACAGTGAGGGCTCCTATGGCTACACCTTC. As protein: CASSYSEGSYGYTF.

V gene TRBV11-3 combines with J gene TRBJ2-2; 10 nucleotides agree with TRBD1. The CDR3 is 15 amino acids. V lost 5 bases and J lost 7; bases outside the gene matches: 7. Germline V CDR1 and CDR2: SGHNT, YENEEA. The CDR3 is CASSADRGRVGELFF. In DNA, the CDR3 is TGTGCCAGCAGCGCAGACAGGGGGCGCGTCGGGGAGCTGTTTTTT.

Comments on this clone: The germline gene is not matched at one end of the junction; a read error may be the cause. V usage is TRBV5-4 and J usage is TRBJ2-7; 9 bases fit TRBD1. The CDR3 consists of 14 residues. Germline V gene data show CDR1 as SGHNT and CDR2 as YYREEE (reference sequence). CDR3 sequence (DNA): TGTGCCAGCACCTTGGACAGGGGAAACTACGAGCAGTACTTC. As protein: CASTLDRGNYEQYF.